What follows are 8 T cell receptor beta chains derived from one specimen sequenced in a study of neoadjuvant anti-PD-1 for oral cavity cancer. TCRdb keeps only in-frame clones here, not all; method: immunoSEQ multiplex PCR. Among about 42,000 clones listed, 77% were seen once. As for time point: after neoadjuvant nivolumab, at surgical resection. Sequencing used PBMCs, obtained after nivolumab (anti-PD-1) treatment. These receptors originate from a person aged 40 to 85 with oral cavity squamous cell carcinoma.

This chain joins TRBV5-1 and TRBJ2-3, with D unclear. CDR3 length: 15 residues. V was cut by 6 bases and J by 0 bases, with 14 bases left in between. Germline CDR1 is SGHRS and CDR2 is YFSETQ. The CDR3 DNA follows: TGCGCCAGCAAACCTTCGGAATTTAGCACAGATACGCAGTATTTT. The encoded protein is CASKPSEFSTDTQYF.

V gene TRBV15 combines with J gene TRBJ1-3; D call uncertain. Trimming took off 0 bases at V and 10 bases at J, with 7 bases between the two ends. Germline lookup yields CDR1 LNHNV and CDR2 YYDKDF (reference sequence). The CDR3 loop spans 12 amino acids. The CDR3 loop reads CATSRDRRTIYF. The DNA of the CDR3 is TGTGCCACCAGCAGAGATCGGAGAACCATATATTTT.

The chain carries TRBV30 and TRBJ1-3, with D perhaps matching TRBD1 (5 bases). V dropped 1 base and J dropped 5 bases, with 12 bases sitting between them. Germline assignment: CDR1 GTSNPN and CDR2 SVGIG (reference sequence). The length of the CDR3 is 14 residues. The CDR3 reads CAWSAAGQRNTIYF. In DNA form, the CDR3 reads TGTGCCTGGAGTGCGGCTGGACAAAGAAACACCATATATTTT.

J is TRBJ1-1 and V is TRBV7-2; maybe TRBD1 (6 bases). The CDR3 extends over 18 amino acids. Germline assignment: CDR1 SGHTA and CDR2 FQGNSA. The germline V and J ends were trimmed by 9 bases and 2 bases, with 28 bases remaining between them. CDR3 sequence (DNA): TGTGCCAGGGCTCGTATACCGGGACATCGAACCGGCAACACTGAAGCTTTCTTT. Translated, it gives CARARIPGHRTGNTEAFF. The variable domain in full, completed from reference TRBV7-2 and TRBJ1-1, reads GAGVSQSPSNKVTEKGKDVELRCDPISGHTALYWYRQSLGQGLEFLIYFQGNSAPDKSGLPSDRFSAERTGGSVSTLTIQRTQQEDSAVYLCARARIPGHRTGNTEAFFGQGTRLTVV.

In its sample, this clone was seen a few times. The chain couples TRBV5-1 to TRBJ1-1; D is uncertain. The ends were cut back, 0 bases at V and 0 bases at J, with 12 bases in the middle. Per germline, CDR1 SGHRS and CDR2 YFSETQ. The CDR3 spans 16 residues. The CDR3 is CASSLGWELMNTEAFF. CDR3 nucleotide sequence: TGCGCCAGCAGCTTGGGGTGGGAGTTGATGAACACTGAAGCTTTCTTT.

The chain joins TRBV2 to TRBJ2-1; 13 nucleotides agree with TRBD2. This CDR3 contains 15 residues. J was trimmed by 9 bases and V by 2 bases; bases with no gene match: 4. Per the germline V gene, CDR1 is SNHLY and CDR2 is FYNNEI. The CDR3 here is CASSEQLAGGGEQFF. CDR3 nucleotides: TGTGCCAGCAGTGAACAACTAGCGGGAGGGGGTGAGCAGTTCTTC.

The rearrangement links TRBV5-4 to TRBJ1-2; the D is unclear. Germline CDR1 and CDR2: SGHNT and YYREEE (reference sequence). The length of the CDR3 is 15 residues. Trimming took 2 bases from V and 0 from J, leaving 11 bases between them. The CDR3 DNA sequence: TGTGCCAGCAGCTTCGGACGGTCAGCTAACTATGGCTACACCTTC. Its translation is CASSFGRSANYGYTF. Full variable domain (remainder filled in from reference TRBV5-4 and TRBJ1-2): ETGVTQSPTHLIKTRGQQVTLRCSSQSGHNTVSWYQQALGQGPQFIFQYYREEENGRGNFPPRFSGLQFPNYSSELNVNALELDDSALYLCASSFGRSANYGYTFGSGTRLTVV.

The CDR3 nucleotides are TGTGCCAGCAGCCAAGCAAACGAGCAGTACTTC. Protein sequence: CASSQANEQYF. The rearrangement joins TRBV14 to TRBJ2-7; D gene ambiguous. CDR1 is SGHDN and CDR2 is FVKESK in the germline V gene. Deletions cut 1 base from V and 5 bases from J, with 3 bases between. The CDR3 is 11 amino acids.